The sample holds a few counts of the clone carrying this T cell receptor beta chain. These data come from a study of blood T cell repertoires in COVID-19. Study background: Nucleic acid was either cDNA or gDNA, and it came from T cells, B-cell-depleted T cells, or PBMCs.

Here immunoSEQ multiplex PCR was the method, and the copy in TCRdb shows in-frame clones only, minus some. The top ten hold 8% of the sample, which has tens of thousands of clones, more than 85% seen once. The V and J ends lost 2 bases and 4 bases, in that order; junction bases with no gene match: 5. CDR1 is SGHDT, CDR2 YYEEEE, per germline. The CDR3 totals 14 residues. What was sequenced was peripheral blood. The V gene is TRBV5-6, the J gene TRBJ1-2; 7 bases align to TRBD1. The sequence derives from a man of 80 years or more with active or convalescent COVID-19. Here the CDR3 DNA reads TGTGCCAGCAGCTTCACAGGGGCCGTCTATGGCTACACCTTC. Encoded protein: CASSFTGAVYGYTF.